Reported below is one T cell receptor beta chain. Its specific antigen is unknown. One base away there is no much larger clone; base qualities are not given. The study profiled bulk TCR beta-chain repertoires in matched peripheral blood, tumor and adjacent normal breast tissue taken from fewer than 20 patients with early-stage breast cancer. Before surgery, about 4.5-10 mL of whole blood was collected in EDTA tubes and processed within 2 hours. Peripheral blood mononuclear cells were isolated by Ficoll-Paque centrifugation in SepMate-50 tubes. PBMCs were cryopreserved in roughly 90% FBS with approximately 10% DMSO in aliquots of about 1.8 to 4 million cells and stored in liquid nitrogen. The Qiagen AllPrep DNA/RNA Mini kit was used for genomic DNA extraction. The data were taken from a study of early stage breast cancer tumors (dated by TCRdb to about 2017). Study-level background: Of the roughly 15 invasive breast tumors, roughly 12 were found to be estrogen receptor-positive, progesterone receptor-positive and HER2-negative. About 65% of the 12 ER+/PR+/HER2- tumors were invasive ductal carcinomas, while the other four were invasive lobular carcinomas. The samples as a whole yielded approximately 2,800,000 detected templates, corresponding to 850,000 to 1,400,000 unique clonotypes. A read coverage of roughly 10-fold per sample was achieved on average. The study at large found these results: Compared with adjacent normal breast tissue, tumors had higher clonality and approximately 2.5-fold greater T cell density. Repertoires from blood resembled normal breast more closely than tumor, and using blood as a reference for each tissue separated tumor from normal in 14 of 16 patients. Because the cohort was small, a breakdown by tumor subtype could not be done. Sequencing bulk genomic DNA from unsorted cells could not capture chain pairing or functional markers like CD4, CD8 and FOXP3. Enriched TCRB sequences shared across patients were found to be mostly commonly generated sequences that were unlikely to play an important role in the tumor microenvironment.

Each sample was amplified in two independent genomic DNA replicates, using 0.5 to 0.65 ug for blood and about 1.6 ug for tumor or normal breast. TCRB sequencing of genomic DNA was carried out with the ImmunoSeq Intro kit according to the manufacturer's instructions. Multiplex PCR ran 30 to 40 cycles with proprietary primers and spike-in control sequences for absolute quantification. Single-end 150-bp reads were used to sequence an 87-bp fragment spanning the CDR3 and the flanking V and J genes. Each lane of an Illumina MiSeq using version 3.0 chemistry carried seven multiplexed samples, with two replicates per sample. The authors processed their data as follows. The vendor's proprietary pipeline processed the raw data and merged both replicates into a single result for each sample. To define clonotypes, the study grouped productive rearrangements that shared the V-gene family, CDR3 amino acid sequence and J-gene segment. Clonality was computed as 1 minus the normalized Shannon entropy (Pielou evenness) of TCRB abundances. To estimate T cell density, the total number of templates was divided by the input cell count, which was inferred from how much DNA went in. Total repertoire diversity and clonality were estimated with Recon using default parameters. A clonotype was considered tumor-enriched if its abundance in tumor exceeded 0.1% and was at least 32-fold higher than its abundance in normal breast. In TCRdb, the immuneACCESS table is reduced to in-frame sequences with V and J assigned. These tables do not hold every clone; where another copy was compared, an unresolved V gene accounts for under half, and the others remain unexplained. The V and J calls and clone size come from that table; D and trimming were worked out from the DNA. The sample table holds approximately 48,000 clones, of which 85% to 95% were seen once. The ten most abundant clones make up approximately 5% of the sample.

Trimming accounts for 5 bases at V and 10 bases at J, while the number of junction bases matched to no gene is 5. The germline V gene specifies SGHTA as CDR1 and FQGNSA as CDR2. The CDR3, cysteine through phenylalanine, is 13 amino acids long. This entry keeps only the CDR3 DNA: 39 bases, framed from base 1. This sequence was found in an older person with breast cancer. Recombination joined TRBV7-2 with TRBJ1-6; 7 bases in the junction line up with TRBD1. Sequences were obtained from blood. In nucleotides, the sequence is TGTGCCAGCAGCCCCGGACAGGTATCACCCCTCCACTTT. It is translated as CASSPGQVSPLHF. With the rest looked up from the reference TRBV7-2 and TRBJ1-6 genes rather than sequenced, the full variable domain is GAGVSQSPSNKVTEKGKDVELRCDPISGHTALYWYRQSLGQGLEFLIYFQGNSAPDKSGLPSDRFSAERTGGSVSTLTIQRTQQEDSAVYLCASSPGQVSPLHFGNGTRLTVT.